This T cell receptor beta chain was sequenced in a study of cytomegalovirus exposure and HLA in healthy donors. On this clone: Its cognate antigen is unknown.

With 2 bases removed from V and 4 bases from J, the gap between germline ends came to 12 bases. There are 14 residues in the CDR3. CDR1 SGHRS and CDR2 YFSETQ come from the germline V gene. Primers for the PCR totalled 60 Vbeta and 13 Jbeta. The protocol was immunoSEQ multiplex PCR, while the TCRdb copy is restricted to in-frame clones and leaves out a portion. This sample carries approximately 110,000 clones, with about 0.59% going to the ten biggest clones. Study conclusions and caveats: TCR sequences were mostly rare, though some public TCRs occurred in many donors. Reportedly, TCR beta sequences accurately predicted HLA-A and HLA-B alleles in most subjects.

The TCR sequence derives from a man aged 50-59 years in good health and CMV-seronegative. The specimen sequenced was PBMCs. V is TRBV5-1 and J is TRBJ1-1; a weak D match, TRBD1 (5 bases). CDR3 nucleotides: TGCGCCAGCAGCTTTCAGGGCCCGAGCACTGAAGCTTTCTTT. Protein: CASSFQGPSTEAFF.